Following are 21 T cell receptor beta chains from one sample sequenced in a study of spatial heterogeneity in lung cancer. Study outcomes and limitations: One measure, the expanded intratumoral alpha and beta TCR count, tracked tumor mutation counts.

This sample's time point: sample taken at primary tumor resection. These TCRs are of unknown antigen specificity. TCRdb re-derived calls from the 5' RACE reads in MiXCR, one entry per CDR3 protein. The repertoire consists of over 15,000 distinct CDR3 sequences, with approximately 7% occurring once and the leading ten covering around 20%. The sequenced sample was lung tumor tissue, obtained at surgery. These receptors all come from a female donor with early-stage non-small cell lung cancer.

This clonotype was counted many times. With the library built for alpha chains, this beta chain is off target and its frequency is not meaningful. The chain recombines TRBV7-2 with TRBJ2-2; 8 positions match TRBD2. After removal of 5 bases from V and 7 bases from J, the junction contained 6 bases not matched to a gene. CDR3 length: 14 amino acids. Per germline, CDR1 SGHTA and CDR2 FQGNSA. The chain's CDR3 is CASSPGLAGGELFF. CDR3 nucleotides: TGTGCCAGCAGCCCGGGCCTAGCGGGCGGGGAGCTGTTTTTT.

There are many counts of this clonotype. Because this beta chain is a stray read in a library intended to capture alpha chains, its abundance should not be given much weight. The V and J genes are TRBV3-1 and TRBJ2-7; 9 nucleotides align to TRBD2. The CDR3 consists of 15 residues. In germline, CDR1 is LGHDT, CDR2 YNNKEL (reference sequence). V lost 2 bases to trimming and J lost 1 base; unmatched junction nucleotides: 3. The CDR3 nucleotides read TGTGCCAGCAGCCAACGGGGACTAGCTTCCTACGAGCAGTACTTC. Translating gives CASSQRGLASYEQYF.

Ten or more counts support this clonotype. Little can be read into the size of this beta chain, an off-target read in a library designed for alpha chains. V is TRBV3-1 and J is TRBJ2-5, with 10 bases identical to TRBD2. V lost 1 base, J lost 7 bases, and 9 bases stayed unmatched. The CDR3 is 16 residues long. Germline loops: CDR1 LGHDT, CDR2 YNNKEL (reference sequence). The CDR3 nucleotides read TGTGCCAGCAGCCAAGCCCTAGCGGGGGCCCTTCGGACCCAGTACTTC. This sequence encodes CASSQALAGALRTQYF.

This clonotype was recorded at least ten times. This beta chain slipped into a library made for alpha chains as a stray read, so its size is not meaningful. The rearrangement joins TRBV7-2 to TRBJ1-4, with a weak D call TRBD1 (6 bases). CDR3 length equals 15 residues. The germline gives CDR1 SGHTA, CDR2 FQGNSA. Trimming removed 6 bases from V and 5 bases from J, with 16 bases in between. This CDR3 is CASRLNRAQNEKLFF. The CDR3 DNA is TGTGCCAGCAGGTTGAACAGGGCCCAAAATGAAAAACTGTTTTTT.

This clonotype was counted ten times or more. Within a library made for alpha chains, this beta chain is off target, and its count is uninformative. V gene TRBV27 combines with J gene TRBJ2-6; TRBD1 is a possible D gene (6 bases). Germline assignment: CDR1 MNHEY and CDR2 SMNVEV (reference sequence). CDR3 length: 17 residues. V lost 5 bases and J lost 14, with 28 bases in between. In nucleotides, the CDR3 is TGTGCCAGCAGTGCCAGACAGGATTATAATCCTCCCAGTTTCCTGACTTTC. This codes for CASSARQDYNPPSFLTF.

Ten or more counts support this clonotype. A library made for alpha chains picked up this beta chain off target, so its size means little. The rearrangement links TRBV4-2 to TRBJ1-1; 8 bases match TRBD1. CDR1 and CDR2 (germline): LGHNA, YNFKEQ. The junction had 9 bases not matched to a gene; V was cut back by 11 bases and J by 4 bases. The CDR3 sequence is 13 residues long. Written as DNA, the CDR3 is TGTGCCGCCGCCGCGGACAGGGTCACTGAAGCTTTCTTT. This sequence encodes CAAAADRVTEAFF.

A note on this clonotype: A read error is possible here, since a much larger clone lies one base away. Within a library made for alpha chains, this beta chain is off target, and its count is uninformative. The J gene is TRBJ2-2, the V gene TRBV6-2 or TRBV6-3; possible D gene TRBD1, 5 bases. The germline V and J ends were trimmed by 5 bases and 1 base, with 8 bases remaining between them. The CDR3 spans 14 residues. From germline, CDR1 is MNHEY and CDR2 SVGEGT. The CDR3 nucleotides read TGTGCCAGCAGTACCACAGGGAACACCGGGGAGCTGTTTTTT. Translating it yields CASSTTGNTGELFF.

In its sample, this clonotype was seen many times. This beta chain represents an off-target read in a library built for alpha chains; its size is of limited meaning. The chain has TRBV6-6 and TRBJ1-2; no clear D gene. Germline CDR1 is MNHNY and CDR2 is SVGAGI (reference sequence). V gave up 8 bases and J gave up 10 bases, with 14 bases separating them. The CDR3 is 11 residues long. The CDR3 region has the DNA TGTGCCAGCGCCTATGACCGGGCCTACACCTTC. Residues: CASAYDRAYTF.

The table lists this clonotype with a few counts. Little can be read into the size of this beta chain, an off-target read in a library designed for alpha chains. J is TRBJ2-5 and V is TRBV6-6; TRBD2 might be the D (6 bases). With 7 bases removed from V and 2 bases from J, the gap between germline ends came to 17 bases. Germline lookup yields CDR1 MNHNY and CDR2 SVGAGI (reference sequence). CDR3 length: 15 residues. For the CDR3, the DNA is TGTGCCAGCACAACAACCGGGAGACTACAAGAGACCCAGTACTTC. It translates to CASTTTGRLQETQYF.

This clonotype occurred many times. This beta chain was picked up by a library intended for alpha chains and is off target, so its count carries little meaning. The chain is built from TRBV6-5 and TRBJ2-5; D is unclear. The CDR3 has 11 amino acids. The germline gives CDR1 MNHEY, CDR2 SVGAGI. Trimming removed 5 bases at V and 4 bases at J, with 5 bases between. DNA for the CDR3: TGTGCCAGCAGTCACATAGAGACCCAGTACTTC. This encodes CASSHIETQYF.

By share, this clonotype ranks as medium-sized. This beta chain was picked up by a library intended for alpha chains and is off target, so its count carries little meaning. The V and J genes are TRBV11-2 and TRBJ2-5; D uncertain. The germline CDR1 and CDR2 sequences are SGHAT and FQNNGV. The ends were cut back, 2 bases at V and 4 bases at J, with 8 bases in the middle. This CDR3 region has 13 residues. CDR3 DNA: TGTGCCAGCAGCTTATCGAGTGCAGAGACCCAGTACTTC. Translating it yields CASSLSSAETQYF.

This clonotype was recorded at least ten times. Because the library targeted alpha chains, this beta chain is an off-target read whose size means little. CDR3 residues: CASSLAGGTGRKHF. Written as DNA, the CDR3 is TGTGCCAGCAGTTTAGCAGGCGGGACAGGTAGGAAGCATTTT. The chain couples TRBV12-3 or TRBV12-4 to TRBJ1-5; 8 bases fit TRBD1. There are 14 residues in the CDR3. Trimming cost V 0 bases and J 14 bases; bases outside gene matches: 9.

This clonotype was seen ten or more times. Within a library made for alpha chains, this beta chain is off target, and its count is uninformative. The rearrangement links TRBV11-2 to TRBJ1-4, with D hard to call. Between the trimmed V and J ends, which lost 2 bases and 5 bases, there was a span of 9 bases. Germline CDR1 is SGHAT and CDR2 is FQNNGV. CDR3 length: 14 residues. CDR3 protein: CASSLRTPNEKLFF. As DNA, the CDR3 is TGTGCCAGCAGCTTAAGGACCCCAAATGAAAAACTGTTTTTT.

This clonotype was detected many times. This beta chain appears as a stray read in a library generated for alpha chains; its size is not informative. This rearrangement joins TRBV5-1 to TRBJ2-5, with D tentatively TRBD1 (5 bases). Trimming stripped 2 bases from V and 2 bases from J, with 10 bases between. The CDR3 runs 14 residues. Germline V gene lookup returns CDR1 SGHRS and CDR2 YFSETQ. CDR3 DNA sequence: TGCGCCAGCAGCTTTGGGGCAGCACAAGAGACCCAGTACTTC. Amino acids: CASSFGAAQETQYF.

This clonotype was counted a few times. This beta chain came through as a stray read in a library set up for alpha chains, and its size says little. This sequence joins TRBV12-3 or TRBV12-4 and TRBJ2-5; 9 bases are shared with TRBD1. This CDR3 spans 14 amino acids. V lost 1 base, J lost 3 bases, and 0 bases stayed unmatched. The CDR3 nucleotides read TGTGCCAGCAGTTTAGGACAGGGGGAAGAGACCCAGTACTTC. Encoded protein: CASSLGQGEETQYF.

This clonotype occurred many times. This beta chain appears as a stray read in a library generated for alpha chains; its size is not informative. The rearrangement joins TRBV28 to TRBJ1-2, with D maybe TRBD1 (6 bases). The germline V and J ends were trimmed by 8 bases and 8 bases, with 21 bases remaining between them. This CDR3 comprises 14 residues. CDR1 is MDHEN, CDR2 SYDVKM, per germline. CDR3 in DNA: TGTGCCAGCCTAGAAGGACAGCTGACTTTCGGCTACACCTTC. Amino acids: CASLEGQLTFGYTF.

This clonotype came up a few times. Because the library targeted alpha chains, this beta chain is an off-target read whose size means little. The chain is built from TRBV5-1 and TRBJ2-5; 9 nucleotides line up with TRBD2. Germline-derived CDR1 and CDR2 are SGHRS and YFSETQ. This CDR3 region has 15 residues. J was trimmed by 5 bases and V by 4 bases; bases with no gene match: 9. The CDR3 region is CASSSILAGEETQYF. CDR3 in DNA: TGCGCCAGCAGCAGCATCTTAGCGGGGGAGGAGACCCAGTACTTC.

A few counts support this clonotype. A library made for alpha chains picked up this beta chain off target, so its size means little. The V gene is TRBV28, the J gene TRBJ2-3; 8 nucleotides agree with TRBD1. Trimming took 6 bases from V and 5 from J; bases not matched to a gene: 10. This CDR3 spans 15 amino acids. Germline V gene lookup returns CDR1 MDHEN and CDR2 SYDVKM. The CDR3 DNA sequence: TGTGCCAGCAGCCCGGCAGGGACAGGCCTAGATACGCAGTATTTT. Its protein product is CASSPAGTGLDTQYF.

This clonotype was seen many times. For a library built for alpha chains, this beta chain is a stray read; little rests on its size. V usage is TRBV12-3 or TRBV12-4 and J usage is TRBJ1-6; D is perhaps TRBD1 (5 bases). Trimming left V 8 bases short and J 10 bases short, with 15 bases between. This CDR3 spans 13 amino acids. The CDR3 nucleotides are TGTGCCAGCCACCGGGACGGCGGGTCACCCCTCCACTTT. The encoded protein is CASHRDGGSPLHF.

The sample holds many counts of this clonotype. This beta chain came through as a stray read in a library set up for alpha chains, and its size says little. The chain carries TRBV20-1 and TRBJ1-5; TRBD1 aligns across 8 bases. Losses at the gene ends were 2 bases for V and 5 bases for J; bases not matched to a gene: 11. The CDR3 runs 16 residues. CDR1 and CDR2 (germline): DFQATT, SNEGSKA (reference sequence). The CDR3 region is CSARPSDRATHQPQHF. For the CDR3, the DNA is TGCAGTGCTAGACCCTCGGACAGGGCGACCCATCAGCCCCAGCATTTT.

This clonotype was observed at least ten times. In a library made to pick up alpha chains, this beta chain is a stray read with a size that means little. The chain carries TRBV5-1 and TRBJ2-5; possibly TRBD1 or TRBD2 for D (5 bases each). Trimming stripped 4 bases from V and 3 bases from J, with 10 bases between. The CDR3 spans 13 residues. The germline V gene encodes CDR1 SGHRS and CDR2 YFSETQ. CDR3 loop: CASSRDGEETQYF. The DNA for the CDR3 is TGCGCCAGCAGCCGGGACGGTGAAGAGACCCAGTACTTC.